This T cell receptor (beta chain) was recovered during a study of control samples from healthy donors and cancer patients. Assay: immunoSEQ multiplex PCR; the TCRdb copy retains only in-frame clones and omits some. The sample holds some 70,000 clones, around 80% seen once. Germline CDR1 is MDHEN and CDR2 is SYDVKM. CDR3 size: 16 residues. V shed 6 bases and J 8 bases; nucleotides not matched to a gene: 14. The sample consisted of blood. The sequence was collected from a man between 60 and 75 years old in good health. The chain combines TRBV28 with TRBJ2-1, with TRBD2 matching 9 bases. In nucleotides, the CDR3 is TGTGCCAGCAGACACCCCCCGCTAGCGGGAAAAGATGAGCAGTTCTTC. Translation: CASRHPPLAGKDEQFF.